The 19 T cell receptor beta chains in this list originate from one sample, sequenced in a study of OX40 agonist ivuxolimab in advanced cancers. Library generation was performed with the immunoSEQ multiplex PCR assay. The table was pulled from immuneACCESS by TCRdb, which kept in-frame rearrangements only. Such tables lose some clones; where checked, under half of the loss comes from unresolved V genes, and the rest has no known cause. This sample lists tens of thousands of clones; over 70% were detected once. In total, the top ten clones hold 4.5% to 6% of the sample. The sequencing here drew on CD4+ or CD8+ T cells sorted from blood, taken in a trial of the OX40 agonist ivuxolimab. These receptors all come from an adult with an advanced solid tumor such as melanoma, head and neck, liver or kidney cancer.

This chain joins TRBV10-2 and TRBJ1-1; TRBD1 might be the D (5 bases). Germline V gene lookup returns CDR1 WSHSY and CDR2 SAAADI. The V end was cut by 0 bases, the J end by 5 bases, with 10 bases between. This CDR3 is 14 amino acids long. The CDR3 bases are TGCGCCAGCAGTGAGTCAGGGGTTACTACTGAAGCTTTCTTT. This codes for CASSESGVTTEAFF.

The chain is built from TRBV19 and TRBJ2-2; 7 positions match TRBD2. CDR3 length: 15 residues. Germline loops: CDR1 LNHDA, CDR2 SQIVND (reference sequence). V trimming: 7 bases; J trimming: 0 bases; junction bases outside the gene matches: 5. In nucleotides, the CDR3 is TGTGCCAGTATGACAGCGGGGTCGAACACCGGGGAGCTGTTTTTT. Its translation is CASMTAGSNTGELFF. Combining the CDR3 with reference TRBV19 and TRBJ2-2 gives the whole variable domain DGGITQSPKYLFRKEGQNVTLSCEQNLNHDAMYWYRQDPGQGLRLIYYSQIVNDFQKGDIAEGYSVSREKKESFPLTVTSAQKNPTAFYLCASMTAGSNTGELFFGEGSRLTVL.

J is TRBJ1-1 and V is TRBV7-6; D gene unclear. The V gene's germline CDR1 is SGHVS and CDR2 FNYEAQ. The CDR3 covers 13 residues. V dropped 1 base and J dropped 3 bases, with 6 bases sitting between them. The chain's CDR3 is CASSLGEDTEAFF. The CDR3 nucleotides are TGTGCCAGCAGCTTAGGGGAGGACACTGAAGCTTTCTTT.

The rearrangement links TRBV4-2 to TRBJ2-1; 12 bases are shared with TRBD2. The germline gives CDR1 LGHNA, CDR2 YNFKEQ. The V segment lost 5 bases and the J segment 9 bases; nucleotides outside the gene matches: 17. This CDR3 is built from 18 residues. The CDR3 is CASSNGGRLAGGPGEQFF. CDR3 DNA: TGTGCCAGCAGCAACGGAGGCCGCCTAGCGGGGGGGCCCGGTGAGCAGTTCTTC.

CDR3 region: CASSPGTGNADTQYF. The CDR3 DNA follows: TGTGCCAGCAGCCCTGGGACAGGGAATGCAGATACGCAGTATTTT. The V call is TRBV5-6, the J call TRBJ2-3, with 9 bases lining up with TRBD1. With V trimmed by 4 bases and J by 4 bases, 7 bases remained unmatched. Germline-derived CDR1 and CDR2 are SGHDT and YYEEEE. The CDR3 is made up of 15 amino acids.

The chain employs TRBV18 and TRBJ2-5, with a weak D call TRBD1 (6 bases). CDR1 is KGHSH, CDR2 LQKENI, per germline. The CDR3 sequence is 16 residues long. V gave up 2 bases and J gave up 4 bases, with 17 bases separating them. CDR3 sequence (DNA): TGTGCCAGCTCACCAGTTATGGCAGGGGACGGAGAGACCCAGTACTTC. Amino acids: CASSPVMAGDGETQYF.

The gene calls are TRBV25-1 and TRBJ2-1; no clear D. This CDR3 has 13 residues. Germline V CDR1 and CDR2: MGHDK, SYGVNS. V gave up 7 bases and J gave up 5 bases, with 12 bases separating them. The CDR3 DNA is TGTGCCAGCACCCCCAGGATCAACAATGAGCAGTTCTTC. This translates into CASTPRINNEQFF.

This clone is medium-sized. The V and J genes are TRBV19 and TRBJ2-7; D gene ambiguous. The CDR3 totals 15 residues. CDR1 LNHDA and CDR2 SQIVND come from the germline V gene (reference sequence). V gave up 0 bases and J gave up 0 bases, with 9 bases separating them. The CDR3 loop is CASSIEAESSYEQYF. The CDR3 region has the DNA TGTGCCAGTAGTATAGAGGCGGAGAGCTCCTACGAGCAGTACTTC.

The table lists this clone with a count of one. The V gene is TRBV19, the J gene TRBJ2-2, with 12 nucleotides matching TRBD1. In germline, CDR1 is LNHDA, CDR2 SQIVND (reference sequence). The CDR3 loop spans 14 amino acids. The V and J ends lost 4 bases and 6 bases, in that order; junction bases with no gene match: 0. The CDR3 is CASSRDRGPGELFF. The CDR3 DNA reads TGTGCCAGTAGTAGGGACAGGGGGCCCGGGGAGCTGTTTTTT.

The genes are TRBV9 and TRBJ2-3, with D perhaps TRBD1 or TRBD2 (5 bases each). Germline loops: CDR1 SGDLS, CDR2 YYNGEE. The germline V and J ends were trimmed by 0 bases and 3 bases, with 8 bases remaining between them. CDR3 length: 14 residues. CDR3 in DNA: TGTGCCAGCAGCGTAGGAGGGGATACAGATACGCAGTATTTT. The encoded protein is CASSVGGDTDTQYF. Together with reference TRBV9 and TRBJ2-3, the CDR3 gives the full variable domain: DSGVTQTPKHLITATGQRVTLRCSPRSGDLSVYWYQQSLDQGLQFLIQYYNGEERAKGNILERFSAQQFPDLHSELNLSSLELGDSALYFCASSVGGDTDTQYFGPGTRLTVL.

Only a few counts were recorded for this clone. This CDR3 reads CASRSRGEKLFF. The CDR3 DNA reads TGTGCCAGCAGAAGTCGTGGTGAAAAACTGTTTTTT. This rearrangement joins TRBV2 to TRBJ1-4, with D hard to call. CDR1 and CDR2 (germline): SNHLY, FYNNEI. CDR3 length: 12 amino acids. V was trimmed by 6 bases and J by 7 bases, leaving 9 bases between them. Looking up the rest from reference TRBV2 and TRBJ1-4 gives the full variable domain: EPEVTQTPSHQVTQMGQEVILRCVPISNHLYFYWYRQILGQKVEFLVSFYNNEISEKSEIFDDQFSVERPDGSNFTLKIRSTKLEDSAMYFCASRSRGEKLFFGSGTQLSVL.

Turning to this clone: Its ends do not fully match the called genes, so a read error is possible. This rearrangement joins TRBV27 to TRBJ1-2; D remains ambiguous. CDR1 and CDR2 from the germline V gene are MNHEY and SMNVEV (reference sequence). The CDR3 extends over 13 amino acids. CDR3 coding DNA: TGTGCCAGCAGTTTATATCTTAACCATGGCTACACCTTC. Encoded protein: CASSLYLNHGYTF.

This clone was counted once. This chain joins TRBV5-1 and TRBJ2-2; perhaps TRBD1 as D (5 bases). V was clipped by 5 bases and J by 0 bases, with 11 bases between them. The CDR3 sequence is 15 residues long. CDR1 is SGHRS, CDR2 YFSETQ, per germline. The CDR3: CASSDDRANTGELFF. CDR3 DNA sequence: TGCGCCAGCAGTGACGACAGAGCGAACACCGGGGAGCTGTTTTTT.

The sample holds one count of this clone. This sequence joins TRBV7-2 and TRBJ2-5, with a weak D call TRBD2 (7 bases). The J call may be incorrect, as the DNA end agrees better with TRBJ2-7. This CDR3 spans 15 amino acids. Germline CDR1 and CDR2: SGHTA and FQGNSA. The CDR3 coding sequence is TGTGCCAGCAGCAAGCAGAGCGGGACACTCGCCGAGCAGTACTTC. Translation: CASSKQSGTLAEQYF.

V and J are TRBV7-8 and TRBJ2-5; TRBD2 is a possible D gene (5 bases). Trimming pared 5 bases from V and 4 bases from J, leaving 14 bases between. CDR1 and CDR2 from the germline V gene are SGHVS and FQNEAQ. The CDR3 length is 14 residues. The CDR3 protein is CASSPSFGGETQYF. The CDR3 nucleotides are TGTGCCAGCAGCCCCTCCTTCGGAGGAGAGACCCAGTACTTC.

The chain is built from TRBV18 and TRBJ2-7; 10 positions match TRBD1. Germline V gives CDR1 KGHSH, CDR2 LQKENI. V trimming: 5 bases; J trimming: 6 bases; junction bases outside the gene matches: 10. CDR3 length equals 15 residues. CDR3 sequence: CASSLTGTGASEQYF. Written as DNA, the CDR3 is TGTGCCAGCTCATTAACCGGGACAGGGGCCTCCGAGCAGTACTTC.

CDR3 amino acids: CASSLGDVINQPQHF. The CDR3 nucleotides read TGCGCCAGCAGCTTGGGGGACGTAATAAATCAGCCCCAGCATTTT. V gene TRBV5-1 combines with J gene TRBJ1-5; a weak D match, TRBD1 (5 bases). The V end was cut by 0 bases, the J end by 4 bases, with 11 bases between. CDR3 length: 15 amino acids. Germline CDR1 reads SGHRS; CDR2 reads YFSETQ. The full variable domain, rest sourced from reference TRBV5-1 and TRBJ1-5, is KAGVTQTPRYLIKTRGQQVTLSCSPISGHRSVSWYQQTPGQGLQFLFEYFSETQRNKGNFPGRFSGRQFSNSRSEMNVSTLELGDSALYLCASSLGDVINQPQHFGDGTRLSIL.

This clone was seen a few times. V and J are TRBV6-6 and TRBJ1-1; no firm D call. This CDR3 contains 13 residues. The V gene's germline CDR1 is MNHNY and CDR2 SVGAGI (reference sequence). V was pared by 4 bases and J by 0 bases, with 6 bases between. The CDR3, as DNA: TGTGCCAGCAGTTCGGCAGTGAACACTGAAGCTTTCTTT. The encoded protein is CASSSAVNTEAFF.

The sample holds a few counts of this clone. The chain joins TRBV6-1 to TRBJ1-1; the D is unclear. CDR1 and CDR2 (germline): MNHNS, SASEGT. Trimming shortened V by 4 bases and J by 0 bases, and 6 bases separated the two germline ends. This CDR3 contains 13 residues. The CDR3 DNA sequence: TGTGCCAGCAGTGTGCAGTTGAACACTGAAGCTTTCTTT. Its protein is CASSVQLNTEAFF.